This T cell receptor beta chain derives from a study of T cell responses to AZD1222 COVID-19 vaccine. The assay was immunoSEQ multiplex PCR, and TCRdb's table has in-frame clones only and misses some. This sample has under 100,000 clones, with 90% found just once. V dropped 2 bases and J dropped 5 bases, with 15 bases sitting between them. Germline CDR1 and CDR2: SGHTA and FQGNSA. CDR3 length: 15 amino acids. The chain has TRBV7-2 and TRBJ2-5; D is perhaps TRBD2 (7 bases). The receptor was isolated from an adult in good health. The material was peripheral blood, obtained on day 0 of AZD1222 vaccination. The CDR3: CASSLRRGRRETQYF. Written as DNA, the CDR3 is TGTGCCAGCAGCTTAAGGCGGGGGCGTCGGGAGACCCAGTACTTC.